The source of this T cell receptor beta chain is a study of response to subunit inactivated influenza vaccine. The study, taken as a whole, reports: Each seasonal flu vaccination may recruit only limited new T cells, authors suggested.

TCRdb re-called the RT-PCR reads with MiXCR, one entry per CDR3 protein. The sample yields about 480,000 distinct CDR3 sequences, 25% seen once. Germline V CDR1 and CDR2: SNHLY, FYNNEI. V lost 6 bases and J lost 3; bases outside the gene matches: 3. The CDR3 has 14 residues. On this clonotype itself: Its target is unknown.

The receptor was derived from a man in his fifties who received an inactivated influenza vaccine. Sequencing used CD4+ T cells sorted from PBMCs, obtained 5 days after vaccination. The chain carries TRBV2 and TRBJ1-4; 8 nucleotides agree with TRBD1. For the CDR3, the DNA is TGTGCCAGCAGGCAGGGGGCCTCTAATGAAAAACTGTTTTTT. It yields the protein CASRQGASNEKLFF.